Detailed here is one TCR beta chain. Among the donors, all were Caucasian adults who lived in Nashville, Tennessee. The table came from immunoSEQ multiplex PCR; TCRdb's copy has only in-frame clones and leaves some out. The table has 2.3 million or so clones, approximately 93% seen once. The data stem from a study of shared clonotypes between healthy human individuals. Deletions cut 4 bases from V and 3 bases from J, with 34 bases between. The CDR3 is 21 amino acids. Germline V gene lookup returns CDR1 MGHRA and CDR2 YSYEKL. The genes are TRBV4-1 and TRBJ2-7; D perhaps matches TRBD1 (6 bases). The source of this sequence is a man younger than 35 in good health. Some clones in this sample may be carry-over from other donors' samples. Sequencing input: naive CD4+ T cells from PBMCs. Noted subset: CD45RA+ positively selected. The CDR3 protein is CASSPTRRVSGAAQQNYEQYF. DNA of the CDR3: TGCGCCAGCAGCCCCACCCGGCGTGTATCAGGGGCCGCCCAACAAAACTACGAGCAGTACTTC.